A selection of T cell receptor beta chains follows, all from one sample in a study of Ad26.COV2.S vaccination and SARS-CoV-2 variants. Method: immunoSEQ multiplex PCR; TCRdb's copy keeps in-frame clones and lacks some. The profile shows some 640,000 clones, about 89% of them singletons. Sequenced here: peripheral blood, sampled in a trial of Ad26.COV2.S vaccine versus placebo. These TCRs come from a person aged 18-60 years who received the Ad26.COV2.S COVID-19 vaccine or a placebo. The CDR3 runs from the conserved cysteine through the conserved F or W. The D gene is left open where the match is weak. Part of the rows lack a size; the others show once, few, many or a class for expanded clones.

TRBD2	TRBV19	.	TRBJ2-1	TGTGCCAGTAGTCCCGGGGAGGGCTACAATGAGCAGTTCTTC	CASSPGEGYNEQFF
.	TRBV24-1	.	TRBJ2-1	TGTGCCACCAGTGGCGACTGGCTAGATGAGCAGTTCTTC	CATSGDWLDEQFF
TRBD2	TRBV3-1/TRBV3-2	.	TRBJ2-3	TGTGCCAGCAGCCGAGGCGGGGGGGTCACAGATACGCAGTATTTT	CASSRGGGVTDTQYF
TRBD2	TRBV10-3	once	TRBJ2-7	TGTGCCATCAGTGAAATTCCGGGACTAGGAGTCGTCGAGCAGTACTTC	CAISEIPGLGVVEQYF
.	TRBV12-3/TRBV12-4	.	TRBJ2-5	TGTGCCAGCAGTCCCTTGGAGACCCAGTACTTC	CASSPLETQYF
.	TRBV7-2	once	TRBJ1-2	TGTGCCAGCAGCCTCCGGGACGGGGCTGGCTACACCTTC	CASSLRDGAGYTF
.	TRBV7-6	.	TRBJ1-2	TGTGCCAGCAGCCCTGGACAGTTAGGGGGCTACACCTTC	CASSPGQLGGYTF
.	TRBV19	.	TRBJ2-6	TGTGCCAGTAGGAGGGGTTACTCTGGGGCCAACGTCCTGACTTTC	CASRRGYSGANVLTF
.	TRBV5-4	.	TRBJ1-2	TGTGCCAGCGGGGGTTACGGAGGCTACACCTTC	CASGGYGGYTF
.	TRBV7-9	.	TRBJ2-3	TGTGCCAGCAGCTTAGAAGGACGGGGTGGGTATTTT	CASSLEGRGGYF
TRBD2	TRBV27	.	TRBJ2-1	TGTGCCAGCAGCACCTCACGACTAGCACAGGAGCAGTTCTTC	CASSTSRLAQEQFF
.	TRBV21-1	few	TRBJ2-7	TGTGCCAGCAAGGGACAGGGCGCCTACGAGCAGTACTTC	CASKGQGAYEQYF
TRBD2	TRBV27	.	TRBJ2-2	TGTGCCAGCAGTTTTCTCGGGACTAGCAACACCGGGGAGCTGTTTTTT	CASSFLGTSNTGELFF
TRBD1	TRBV3-1/TRBV3-2	.	TRBJ2-6	TGTGCCAGCAGCCAAGGGACAGGGTCGGGGGCCAACGTCCTGACTTTC	CASSQGTGSGANVLTF
TRBD1	TRBV5-8	.	TRBJ2-7	TGTGCCAGCAGCTTGGCAGGCGTCAGGGGGCGCGAGCAGTACTTC	CASSLAGVRGREQYF
.	TRBV24-1	.	TRBJ2-1	TGTGCCACCAGTGATAGGACCGTCAGGGATGAGCAGTTCTTC	CATSDRTVRDEQFF
.	TRBV30	.	TRBJ1-1	TGTGCCTGGAGTGTATGGGGGGAAACTGAAGCTTTCTTT	CAWSVWGETEAFF
TRBD1	TRBV5-1	.	TRBJ2-1	TGCGCCAGCAGCTTTGGGGACAGGGAGAGGAATGAGCAGTTCTTC	CASSFGDRERNEQFF
TRBD2	TRBV25-1	.	TRBJ2-7	TGTGCCAGCAGTGAATTGCGGACTAGCGGGCCTCAGTACTTC	CASSELRTSGPQYF
TRBD1	TRBV7-9	.	TRBJ2-5	TGTGCCAGCAGCTGGGGGACAGGGCTAGAGACCCAGTACTTC	CASSWGTGLETQYF
.	TRBV2	.	TRBJ2-2	TGTGCCAGCCAAAAACCCGGGGGGCGGGGCCGGGAGCTGTTTTTT	CASQKPGGRGRELFF
.	TRBV3-1/TRBV3-2	.	TRBJ2-5	TGTGCCAGCAGCCCAACAGGGTCCGAGACCCAGTACTTC	CASSPTGSETQYF